Following are 8 T cell receptor beta chains from one sample sequenced in a study of neurological immune-mediated disorders. TCRdb called the 5' RACE reads again in MiXCR, with one record for every CDR3 protein. Seen here are roughly 89,000 distinct CDR3 sequences, around 2.6% observed once, and the top ten hold around 1.1%. Sequencing was performed on PBMCs. All receptors come from a woman aged 25 to 39 with multiple sclerosis.

There are many counts of this clonotype. The chain joins TRBV27 to TRBJ1-1; 8 bases match TRBD1. Germline V CDR1 and CDR2: MNHEY, SMNVEV (reference sequence). The ends lost 8 bases at V and 6 bases at J; junction bases unmatched: 20. The CDR3 covers 17 residues. The CDR3 loop is CASGYPPRTGYSSEAFF. DNA of the CDR3: TGTGCCAGCGGATATCCCCCCCGGACAGGGTATTCCTCTGAAGCTTTCTTT.

At least ten counts were recorded for this clonotype. The chain couples TRBV24-1 to TRBJ2-5, with 7 bases lining up with TRBD1. Looked up from germline, CDR1 is KGHDR and CDR2 is SFDVKD. The CDR3 is 15 amino acids. With 3 bases clipped from V and 1 base from J, the junction kept 4 bases outside the gene matches. Here the CDR3 DNA reads TGTGCCACCAGTGATGGGACAGCGTTCCAAGAGACCCAGTACTTC. Translation: CATSDGTAFQETQYF.

This clonotype was seen repeatedly, ten times or more. The V and J genes are TRBV12-3 or TRBV12-4 and TRBJ1-5; TRBD1 matches at 8 bases. The CDR3 contains 14 residues. The V segment lost 6 bases and the J segment 5 bases; nucleotides outside the gene matches: 6. As DNA, the CDR3 is TGTGCCAGCAGCTTGACAGGGGATCATCAGCCCCAGCATTTT. It specifies CASSLTGDHQPQHF.

This clonotype was observed many times. This chain connects TRBV7-2 to TRBJ2-4; D is uncertain. The germline gives CDR1 SGHTA, CDR2 FQGNSA. Trimming took 3 bases from V and 6 from J, leaving 6 bases between them. The CDR3 contains 12 residues. The CDR3: CASSFRRNIQYF. For the CDR3, the DNA is TGTGCCAGCAGCTTCAGAAGAAACATTCAGTACTTC.

This clonotype was counted many times. V and J are TRBV7-2 and TRBJ2-3; 10 positions agree with TRBD2. Per germline, CDR1 SGHTA and CDR2 FQGNSA. The CDR3 is 17 residues long. The V and J ends lost 1 base and 0 bases, in that order; junction bases with no gene match: 4. For the CDR3, the DNA is TGTGCCAGCAGCTTAGAAGGGACTAGCGCTAGCACAGATACGCAGTATTTT. It is translated as CASSLEGTSASTDTQYF.

The table lists this clonotype with many counts. The V and J genes are TRBV6-2 or TRBV6-3 and TRBJ2-7; the D gene is possibly TRBD2 (5 bases). This CDR3 spans 14 amino acids. Per the germline V gene, CDR1 is MNHEY and CDR2 is SVGEGT. Trimming cost V 5 bases and J 2 bases, with 13 bases left between them. The DNA for the CDR3 is TGTGCCAGCAGTAAAGAGGGAAATACCTACGAGCAGTACTTC. Translated: CASSKEGNTYEQYF.

This clonotype was detected ten times or more. The gene calls are TRBV20-1 and TRBJ2-7, with D unresolved. Germline assignment: CDR1 DFQATT and CDR2 SNEGSKA (reference sequence). The CDR3 sequence is 11 residues long. The germline V and J ends were trimmed by 0 bases and 4 bases, with 4 bases remaining between them. The CDR3 reads CSAREGYEQYF. CDR3 coding DNA: TGCAGTGCTAGAGAGGGGTACGAGCAGTACTTC.

This clonotype was recorded at least ten times. V usage is TRBV20-1 and J usage is TRBJ2-7, with 10 bases matching TRBD2. CDR1 is DFQATT and CDR2 is SNEGSKA in the germline V gene (reference sequence). The CDR3 covers 17 residues. V shed 1 base and J 0 bases; nucleotides not matched to a gene: 9. CDR3 bases: TGCAGTGCTAGAGGCCTTGCCTTAGCGGGAGGCTCCTACGAGCAGTACTTC. Amino acid sequence: CSARGLALAGGSYEQYF.